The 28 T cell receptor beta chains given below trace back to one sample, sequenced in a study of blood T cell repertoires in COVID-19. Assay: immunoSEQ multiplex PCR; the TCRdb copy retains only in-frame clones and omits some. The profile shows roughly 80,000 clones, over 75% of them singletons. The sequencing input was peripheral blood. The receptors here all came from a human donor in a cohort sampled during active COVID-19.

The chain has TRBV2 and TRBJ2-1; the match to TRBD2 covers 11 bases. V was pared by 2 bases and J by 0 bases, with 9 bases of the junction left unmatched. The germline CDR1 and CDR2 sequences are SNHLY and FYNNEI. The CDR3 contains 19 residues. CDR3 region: CASSEYRGTSGFSYNEQFF. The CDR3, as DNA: TGTGCCAGCAGTGAATATAGGGGGACTAGCGGCTTCTCCTACAATGAGCAGTTCTTC.

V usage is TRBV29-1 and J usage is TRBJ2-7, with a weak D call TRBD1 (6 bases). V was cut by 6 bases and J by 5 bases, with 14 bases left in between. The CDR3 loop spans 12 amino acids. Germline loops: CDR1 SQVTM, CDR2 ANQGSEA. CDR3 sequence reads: CSVQTGRDEQYF. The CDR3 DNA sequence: TGCAGCGTCCAAACAGGGAGAGACGAGCAGTACTTC.

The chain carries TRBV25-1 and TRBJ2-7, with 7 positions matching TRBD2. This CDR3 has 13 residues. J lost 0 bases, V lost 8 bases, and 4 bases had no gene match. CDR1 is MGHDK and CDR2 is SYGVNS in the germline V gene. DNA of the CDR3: TGTGCCAGCTCCGGGACTAACTCCTACGAGCAGTACTTC. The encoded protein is CASSGTNSYEQYF.

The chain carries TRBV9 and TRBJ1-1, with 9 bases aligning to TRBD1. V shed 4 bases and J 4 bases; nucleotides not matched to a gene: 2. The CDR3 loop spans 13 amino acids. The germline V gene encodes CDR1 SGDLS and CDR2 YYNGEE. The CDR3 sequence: CASSLTGGTEAFF. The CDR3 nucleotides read TGTGCCAGCAGCTTGACAGGGGGCACTGAAGCTTTCTTT.

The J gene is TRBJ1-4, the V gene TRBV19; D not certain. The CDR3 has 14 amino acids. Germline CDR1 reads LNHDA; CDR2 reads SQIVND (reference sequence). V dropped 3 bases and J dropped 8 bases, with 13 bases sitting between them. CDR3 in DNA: TGTGCCAGTAGTATTAAGCCTTCGGTCGAAAAACTGTTTTTT. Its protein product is CASSIKPSVEKLFF.

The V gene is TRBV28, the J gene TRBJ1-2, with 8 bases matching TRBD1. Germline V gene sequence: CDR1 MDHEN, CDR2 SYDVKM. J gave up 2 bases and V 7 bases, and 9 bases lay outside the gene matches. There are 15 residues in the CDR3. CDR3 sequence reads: CASNLVGTGNYGYTF. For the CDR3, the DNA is TGTGCCAGCAACCTGGTGGGGACAGGAAACTATGGCTACACCTTC.

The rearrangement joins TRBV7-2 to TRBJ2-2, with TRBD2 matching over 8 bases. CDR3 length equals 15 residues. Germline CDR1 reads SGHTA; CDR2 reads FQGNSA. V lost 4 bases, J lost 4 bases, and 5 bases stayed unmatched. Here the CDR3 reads CASSSQRGSTGELFF. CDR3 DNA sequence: TGTGCCAGCAGCTCCCAGCGGGGGAGCACCGGGGAGCTGTTTTTT. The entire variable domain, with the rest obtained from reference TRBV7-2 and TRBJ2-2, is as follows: GAGVSQSPSNKVTEKGKDVELRCDPISGHTALYWYRQSLGQGLEFLIYFQGNSAPDKSGLPSDRFSAERTGGSVSTLTIQRTQQEDSAVYLCASSSQRGSTGELFFGEGSRLTVL.

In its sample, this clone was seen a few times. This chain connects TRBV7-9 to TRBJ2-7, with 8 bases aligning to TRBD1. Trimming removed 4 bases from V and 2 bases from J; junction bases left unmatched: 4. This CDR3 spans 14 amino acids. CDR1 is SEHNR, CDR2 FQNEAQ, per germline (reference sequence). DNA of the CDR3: TGTGCCAGCAGCTGGGGGACAGGTGCCTACGAGCAGTACTTC. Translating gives CASSWGTGAYEQYF.

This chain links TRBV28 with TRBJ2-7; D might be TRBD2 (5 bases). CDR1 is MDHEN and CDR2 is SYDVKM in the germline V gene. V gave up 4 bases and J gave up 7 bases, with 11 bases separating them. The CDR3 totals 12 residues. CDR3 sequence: CASSSQRREQYF. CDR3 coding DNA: TGTGCCAGCAGTTCGCAACGGAGGGAGCAGTACTTC.

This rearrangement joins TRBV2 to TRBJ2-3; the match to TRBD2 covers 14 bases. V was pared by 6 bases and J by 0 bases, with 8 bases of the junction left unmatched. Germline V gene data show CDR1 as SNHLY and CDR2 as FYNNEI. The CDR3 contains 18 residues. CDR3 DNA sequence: TGTGCCAGCAGACTCGGACTAGCGGGAGGACCTAGCACAGATACGCAGTATTTT. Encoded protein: CASRLGLAGGPSTDTQYF.

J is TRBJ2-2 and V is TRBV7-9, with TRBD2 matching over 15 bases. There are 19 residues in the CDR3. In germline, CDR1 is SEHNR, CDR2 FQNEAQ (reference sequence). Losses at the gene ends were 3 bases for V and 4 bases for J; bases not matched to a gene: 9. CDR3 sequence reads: CASSLWTSGRAGSTGELFF. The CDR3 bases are TGTGCCAGCAGCTTGTGGACTAGCGGGAGGGCCGGTAGCACCGGGGAGCTGTTTTTT. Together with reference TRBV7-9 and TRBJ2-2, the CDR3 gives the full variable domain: DTGVSQNPRHKITKRGQNVTFRCDPISEHNRLYWYRQTLGQGPEFLTYFQNEAQLEKSRLLSDRFSAERPKGSFSTLEIQRTEQGDSAMYLCASSLWTSGRAGSTGELFFGEGSRLTVL.

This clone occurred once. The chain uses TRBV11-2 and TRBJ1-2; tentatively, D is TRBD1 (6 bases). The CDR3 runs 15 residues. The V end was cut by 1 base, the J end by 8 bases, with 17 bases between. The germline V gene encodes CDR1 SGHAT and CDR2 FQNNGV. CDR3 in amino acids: CASSLASTGLRGYTF. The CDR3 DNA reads TGTGCCAGCAGCTTAGCATCCACAGGGCTGAGGGGCTACACCTTC.

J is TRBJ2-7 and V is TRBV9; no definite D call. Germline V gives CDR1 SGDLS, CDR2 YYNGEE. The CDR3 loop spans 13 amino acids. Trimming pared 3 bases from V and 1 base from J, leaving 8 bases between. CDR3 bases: TGTGCCAGCAGCGCCTCAGAATCCTACGAGCAGTACTTC. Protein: CASSASESYEQYF.

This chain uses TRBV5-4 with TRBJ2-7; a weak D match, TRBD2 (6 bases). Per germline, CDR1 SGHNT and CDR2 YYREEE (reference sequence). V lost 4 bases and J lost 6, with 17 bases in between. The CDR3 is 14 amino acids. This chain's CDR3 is CASSGEVWTSEQYF. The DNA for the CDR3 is TGTGCCAGCAGCGGGGAGGTTTGGACAAGCGAGCAGTACTTC. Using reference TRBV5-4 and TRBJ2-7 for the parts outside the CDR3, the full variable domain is ETGVTQSPTHLIKTRGQQVTLRCSSQSGHNTVSWYQQALGQGPQFIFQYYREEENGRGNFPPRFSGLQFPNYSSELNVNALELDDSALYLCASSGEVWTSEQYFGPGTRLTVT.

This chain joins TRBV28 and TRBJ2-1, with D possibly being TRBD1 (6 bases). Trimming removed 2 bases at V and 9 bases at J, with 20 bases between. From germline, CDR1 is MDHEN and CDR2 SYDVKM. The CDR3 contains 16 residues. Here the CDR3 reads CASSLIVQVKGGEQFF. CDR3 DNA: TGTGCCAGCAGTTTAATAGTCCAGGTTAAAGGGGGTGAGCAGTTCTTC.

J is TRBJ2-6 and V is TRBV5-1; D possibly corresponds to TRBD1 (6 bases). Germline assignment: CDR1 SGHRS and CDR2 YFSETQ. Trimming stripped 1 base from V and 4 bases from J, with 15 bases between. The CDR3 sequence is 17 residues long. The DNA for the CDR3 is TGCGCCAGCAGCTTGCGCAGGGGAATATCCGGGGCCAACGTCCTGACTTTC. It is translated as CASSLRRGISGANVLTF.

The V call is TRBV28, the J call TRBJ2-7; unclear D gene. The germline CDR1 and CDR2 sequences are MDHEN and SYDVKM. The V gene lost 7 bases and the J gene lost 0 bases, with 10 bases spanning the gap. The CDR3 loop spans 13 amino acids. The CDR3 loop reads CASNEVFSYEQYF. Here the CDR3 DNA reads TGTGCCAGCAACGAGGTTTTCTCCTACGAGCAGTACTTC.

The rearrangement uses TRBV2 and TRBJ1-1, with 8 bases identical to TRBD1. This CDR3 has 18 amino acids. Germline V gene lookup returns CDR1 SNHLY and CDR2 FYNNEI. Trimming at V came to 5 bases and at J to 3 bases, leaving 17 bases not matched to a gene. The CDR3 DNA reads TGTGCCAGCAGTTTCGGACAGGGCATAATACGACGGGACACTGAAGCTTTCTTT. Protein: CASSFGQGIIRRDTEAFF.

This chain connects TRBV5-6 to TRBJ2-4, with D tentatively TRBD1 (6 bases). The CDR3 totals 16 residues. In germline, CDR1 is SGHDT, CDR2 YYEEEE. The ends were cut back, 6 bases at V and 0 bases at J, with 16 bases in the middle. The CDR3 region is CASTLRGTSAKNIQYF. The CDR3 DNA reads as TGTGCCAGCACCCTGAGGGGGACGTCAGCCAAAAACATTCAGTACTTC.

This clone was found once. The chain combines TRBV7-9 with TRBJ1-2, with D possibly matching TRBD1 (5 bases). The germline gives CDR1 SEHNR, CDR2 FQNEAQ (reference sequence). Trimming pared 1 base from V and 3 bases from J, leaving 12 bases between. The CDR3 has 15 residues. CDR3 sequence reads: CASSLGAGVDYGYTF. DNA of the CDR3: TGTGCCAGCAGCTTAGGTGCGGGGGTGGACTATGGCTACACCTTC.

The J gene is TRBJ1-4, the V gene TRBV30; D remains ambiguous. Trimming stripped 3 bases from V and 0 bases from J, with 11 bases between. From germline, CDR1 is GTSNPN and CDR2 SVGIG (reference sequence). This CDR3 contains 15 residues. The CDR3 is CAWRPRRSTNEKLFF. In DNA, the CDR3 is TGTGCCTGGAGACCTAGAAGGTCAACTAATGAAAAACTGTTTTTT.

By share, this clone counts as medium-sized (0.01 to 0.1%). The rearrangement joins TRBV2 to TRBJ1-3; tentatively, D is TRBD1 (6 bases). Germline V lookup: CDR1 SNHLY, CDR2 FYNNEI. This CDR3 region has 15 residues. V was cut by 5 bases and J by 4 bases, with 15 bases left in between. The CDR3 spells CASSPMGTQGNTIYF. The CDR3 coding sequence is TGTGCCAGCAGTCCCATGGGGACACAAGGAAACACCATATATTTT.

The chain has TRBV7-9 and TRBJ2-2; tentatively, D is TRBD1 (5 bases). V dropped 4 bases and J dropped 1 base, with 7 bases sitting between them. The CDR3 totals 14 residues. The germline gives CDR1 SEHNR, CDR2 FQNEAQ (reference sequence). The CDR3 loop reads CASSSGQNTGELFF. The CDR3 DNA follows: TGTGCCAGCAGCTCAGGACAGAACACCGGGGAGCTGTTTTTT. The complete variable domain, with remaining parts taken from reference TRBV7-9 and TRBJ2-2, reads DTGVSQNPRHKITKRGQNVTFRCDPISEHNRLYWYRQTLGQGPEFLTYFQNEAQLEKSRLLSDRFSAERPKGSFSTLEIQRTEQGDSAMYLCASSSGQNTGELFFGEGSRLTVL.

Here the CDR3 DNA reads TGCGCCAGCAGCCGGACTAGCGGGCAAAATCTGGGGAAAGAGCAGTTCTTC. It translates to CASSRTSGQNLGKEQFF. This chain links TRBV5-1 with TRBJ2-1; 11 positions match TRBD2. The V gene's germline CDR1 is SGHRS and CDR2 YFSETQ. This CDR3 has 17 amino acids. The trim removed 4 bases at V and 10 bases at J, leaving 16 bases unmatched.

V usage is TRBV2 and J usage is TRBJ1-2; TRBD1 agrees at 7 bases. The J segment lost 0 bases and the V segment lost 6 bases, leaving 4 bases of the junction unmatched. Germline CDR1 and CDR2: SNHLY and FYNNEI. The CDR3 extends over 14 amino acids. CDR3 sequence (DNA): TGTGCCAGCAGGGGGGACAGCTCTAACTATGGCTACACCTTC. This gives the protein CASRGDSSNYGYTF.

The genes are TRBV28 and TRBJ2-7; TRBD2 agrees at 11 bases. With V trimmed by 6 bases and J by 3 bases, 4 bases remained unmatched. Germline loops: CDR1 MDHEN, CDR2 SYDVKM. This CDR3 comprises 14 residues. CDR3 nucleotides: TGTGCCAGCAGCCGTAGCGGGGGGGGCTACGAGCAGTACTTC. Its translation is CASSRSGGGYEQYF.

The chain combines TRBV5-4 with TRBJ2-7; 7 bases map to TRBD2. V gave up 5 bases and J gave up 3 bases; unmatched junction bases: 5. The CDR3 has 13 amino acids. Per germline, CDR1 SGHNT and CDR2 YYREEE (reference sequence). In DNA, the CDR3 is TGTGCCAGCAGTTTAGCGGGCCACTACGAGCAGTACTTC. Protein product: CASSLAGHYEQYF.

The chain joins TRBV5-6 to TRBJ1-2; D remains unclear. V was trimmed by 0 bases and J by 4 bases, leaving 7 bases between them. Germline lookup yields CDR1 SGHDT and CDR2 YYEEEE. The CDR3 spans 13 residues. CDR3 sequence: CASSLDQIYGYTF. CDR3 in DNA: TGTGCCAGCAGCTTGGACCAGATCTATGGCTACACCTTC.